What follows are 12 T cell receptor beta chains derived from one specimen sequenced in a study of T cell changes during pregnancy in multiple sclerosis. Some clones are missing from TCRdb's copy, which holds only in-frame ones; the method was immunoSEQ multiplex PCR. The sample includes some 130,000 clones, about 95% of them seen just once. Sequencing was performed on peripheral blood, taken after pregnancy. Every receptor here comes from a female donor with multiple sclerosis, enrolled in a pregnancy study.

The sample holds one count of this clone. The rearrangement links TRBV5-1 to TRBJ1-4; TRBD1 aligns across 9 bases. This CDR3 spans 16 amino acids. From germline, CDR1 is SGHRS and CDR2 YFSETQ. V shed 0 bases and J 8 bases; nucleotides not matched to a gene: 8. In nucleotides, the CDR3 is TGCGCCAGCAGCTTGGATTTGACAGGGGGATGGGAAAAACTGTTTTTT. Protein product: CASSLDLTGGWEKLFF.

This clone was recorded a few times. The V and J genes are TRBV2 and TRBJ2-1; 16 bases line up with TRBD2. Trimming cost V 6 bases and J 6 bases; bases outside gene matches: 8. Germline CDR1 and CDR2: SNHLY and FYNNEI. The CDR3 loop spans 17 amino acids. CDR3 DNA: TGTGCCAGCAGGGGACTAGCGGGAGGGTCAGGCCTCAATGAGCAGTTCTTC. Protein sequence: CASRGLAGGSGLNEQFF. The full variable domain, with the rest looked up from reference TRBV2 and TRBJ2-1, is EPEVTQTPSHQVTQMGQEVILRCVPISNHLYFYWYRQILGQKVEFLVSFYNNEISEKSEIFDDQFSVERPDGSNFTLKIRSTKLEDSAMYFCASRGLAGGSGLNEQFFGPGTRLTVL.

The rearrangement links TRBV6-5 to TRBJ2-1; 8 nucleotides agree with TRBD2. Looked up from germline, CDR1 is MNHEY and CDR2 is SVGAGI. This CDR3 spans 14 amino acids. The V and J ends lost 8 bases and 7 bases, in that order; junction bases with no gene match: 10. This CDR3 reads CASVESGGRNEQFF. Written as DNA, the CDR3 is TGTGCCAGCGTGGAGTCGGGAGGGAGAAATGAGCAGTTCTTC.

This chain uses TRBV14 with TRBJ2-1; 10 positions match TRBD1. Germline-derived CDR1 and CDR2 are SGHDN and FVKESK. The CDR3 runs to 16 residues. Trimming at V came to 0 bases and at J to 4 bases, leaving 3 bases not matched to a gene. The CDR3 is CASSQDDRGPYNEQFF. Written as DNA, the CDR3 is TGTGCCAGCAGCCAAGACGACAGGGGGCCTTACAATGAGCAGTTCTTC.

V gene TRBV19 combines with J gene TRBJ1-2; D gene uncertain. The germline V gene has CDR1 LNHDA and CDR2 SQIVND (reference sequence). V was pared by 10 bases and J by 4 bases, with 7 bases between. The length of the CDR3 is 10 residues. This CDR3 reads CATGGYGYTF. The DNA of the CDR3 is TGTGCCACGGGTGGCTATGGCTACACCTTC.

This clone came up once. Here the CDR3 reads CASSVGGAVGLAAYEQYF. CDR3 DNA sequence: TGTGCCAGCAGCGTAGGGGGGGCGGTCGGACTAGCGGCTTACGAGCAGTACTTC. The chain combines TRBV9 with TRBJ2-7; 10 bases are a match to TRBD2. The CDR3 runs to 18 residues. From germline, CDR1 is SGDLS and CDR2 YYNGEE. The V gene end was trimmed by 0 bases and the J gene end by 4 bases; junction bases not matched to a gene: 13.

The CDR3 here is CASSPREQGASNYGYTF. The CDR3, as DNA: TGTGCCAGCTCACCACGAGAACAGGGGGCTTCTAACTATGGCTACACCTTC. V gene TRBV18 combines with J gene TRBJ1-2; 9 nucleotides line up with TRBD1. From germline, CDR1 is KGHSH and CDR2 LQKENI. Trimming cost V 1 base and J 0 bases; bases outside gene matches: 6. CDR3 length: 17 amino acids. The variable domain in full, completed from reference TRBV18 and TRBJ1-2, reads NAGVMQNPRHLVRRRGQEARLRCSPMKGHSHVYWYRQLPEEGLKFMVYLQKENIIDESGMPKERFSAEFPKEGPSILRIQQVVRGDSAAYFCASSPREQGASNYGYTFGSGTRLTVV.

This chain uses TRBV5-6 with TRBJ2-2, with D possibly TRBD2 on 6 matching bases. This CDR3 is built from 18 residues. Germline loops: CDR1 SGHDT, CDR2 YYEEEE. With 5 bases removed from V and 2 bases from J, the gap between germline ends came to 22 bases. The CDR3 nucleotides are TGTGCCAGCAGAAAAAACTGGGACTCCGGACATAACACCGGGGAGCTGTTTTTT. Its translation: CASRKNWDSGHNTGELFF.

The genes are TRBV28 and TRBJ2-5; 7 positions agree with TRBD2. The germline gives CDR1 MDHEN, CDR2 SYDVKM. The CDR3 consists of 16 residues. Germline trimming cut 5 bases from V and 7 bases from J; bases unmatched to any gene: 16. The CDR3 DNA reads as TGTGCCAGCAGTCTTACCGGGACTACACGCAGCGGGACCCAGTACTTC. It encodes CASSLTGTTRSGTQYF.

This chain joins TRBV6-1 and TRBJ2-3, with D possibly matching TRBD2 (6 bases). The CDR3 has 13 amino acids. V lost 0 bases and J lost 5, with 6 bases in between. Germline loops: CDR1 MNHNS, CDR2 SASEGT. The CDR3 DNA follows: TGTGCCAGCAGTGAAGCGGGGGGAGATACGCAGTATTTT. The encoded protein is CASSEAGGDTQYF.

The chain links TRBV4-2 to TRBJ2-7, with D perhaps matching TRBD1 (5 bases). Germline V CDR1 and CDR2: LGHNA, YNFKEQ. With 0 bases removed from V and 3 bases from J, the gap between germline ends came to 27 bases. This CDR3 spans 20 amino acids. This chain's CDR3 is CASSQEMGRTRLAPNYEQYF. For the CDR3, the DNA is TGTGCCAGCAGCCAAGAGATGGGAAGGACAAGACTCGCGCCGAACTACGAGCAGTACTTC.

The chain couples TRBV9 to TRBJ1-5; D unresolved. This CDR3 is 13 amino acids long. The V end was cut by 0 bases, the J end by 7 bases, with 8 bases between. Germline assignment: CDR1 SGDLS and CDR2 YYNGEE. The DNA of the CDR3 is TGTGCCAGCAGCGTAGACCCCGGGCAGCCCCAGCATTTT. Its protein product is CASSVDPGQPQHF.